This T cell receptor (beta chain) was sequenced during a study of identical twins (dated by TCRdb to 2016 to 2018). Study-level background: TCR alpha and beta repertoires from monozygotic twins, unrelated adults of various ages and cord blood were deep-sequenced to test whether fetal clonotypes persist. To rule out contamination, the twin experiments were replicated at different times with different library preparation protocols.

Note on this clonotype: Its antigen has not been determined. No base qualities exist here, and no much larger clone lies one base off it.

Every donor was a healthy Caucasian. Three pairs of female monozygotic twins, all aged about 18 to 29 years, made up the twin cohort. Positive isolation kits from Invitrogen were used to isolate the CD4+ and CD8+ T cell populations. Library preparation employed 5' RACE. The sequencer listed for this sample is Illumina HiSeq 2000. Template switching added a universal primer binding site, and the final cDNA carried a unique molecular identifier that allowed TCR cDNA molecules to be counted accurately. First-strand cDNA for TCR alpha and beta chains was synthesized from specific primers in the conserved constant-segment region. To control for contamination, every cDNA library carried two barcodes: a SMART-Mk sample barcode plus Illumina barcodes. Two successive PCR steps introduced TruSeq adapter sequences along with Illumina sample barcodes. The Illumina HiSeq platform was used with custom primers to sequence TCR alpha and beta cDNA libraries. Per the original workflow: Raw reads were processed with MiGEC to extract unique molecular identifiers, and MiXCR was used to determine CDR3 positions. For each individual, recombination models were inferred using an EM algorithm with the repgenHMM and IGoR tools. The analysis of shared clonotypes was done with the tcR package in R, with sharing normalized by the product of cloneset sizes. To study raw recombination free of thymic and clonal selection effects, out-of-frame nonproductive sequences were analyzed. The raw public reads went through TCRdb reprocessing: fastp at Q25, MiXCR clone calling, in-frame beta chains kept. Each record represents a unique CDR3 protein, reported with the most common genes and DNA among its rows. What appears here as the V and J calls and clone size reflects TCRdb's work, not the paper's. The sample data list 250,000 or so distinct CDR3 sequences, and approximately 8% of these were observed just once. About 5.6% of the sample is held by the ten biggest clonotypes.

General findings and caveats noted by the study authors: Because the same donors could not be followed over many years, conclusions were based on cross-sectional statistical analysis. Excess twin sharing in beta out-of-frame sequences was weaker because fewer shared sequences lowered the signal-to-noise ratio. Fewer insertions were carried by abundant cord blood beta clonotypes, a similar but weaker trend appeared in young adult naive repertoires, and no such trend appeared in memory repertoires. Compared with coincidental sharing between unrelated individuals, an excess of low generation-probability sequences was observed among out-of-frame TCR alpha sequences shared between twins. In monozygotic twins, out-of-frame TCR alpha sharing was systematically underestimated by recombination models, although the models agreed with sharing between unrelated individuals. Zero-insertion analyses could be partly confounded by invariant T cells such as MAIT and iNKT, though diverse VJ usage argued against such confounding for most clonotypes.

CDR1 MRHNA and CDR2 SNTAGT were looked up in the germline V gene. For this chain, trimming is 2 bases at the V end and 4 bases at the J end, and the number of junction bases without a gene match is 5. Taken from cysteine to phenylalanine, the CDR3 has 15 residues. Only CDR3 DNA is held: 45 bases, read in frame from base 1. These records were also assigned to another study, of yellow fever vaccine responses in identical twins. The second study reports: The T cell response to vaccination in identical twins was reported by the authors to appear partly convergent and partly personalized. In identical twins, the study followed T cell clones that responded to the vaccine with precision.

The sequencing sample was made of CD8+ T cells sorted from blood. The TCR comes from a woman aged 18-29 years in good health. This sequence uses TRBV6-4 and TRBJ1-5, with TRBD1 identical over 7 junction bases. The nucleotides are TGTGCCAGCAGTGACATCCGGGACAGAAATCAGCCCCAGCATTTT. This sequence encodes CASSDIRDRNQPQHF.